The 3 T cell receptor beta chains below were found in one sample sequenced in a study of T cells in Graves' hyperthyroidism and ophthalmopathy. What was amplified from RNA transcripts were TCR beta CDR3 regions. The TCR CDR3 first-round RT-PCR relied on the HTBI primer set. TCRdb passed the multiplex PCR reads through MiXCR, listing each CDR3 protein once. The sample contains hundreds of thousands of distinct CDR3 sequences, around 20% of which appear only once. Sequencing was done on a sample of blood. These receptors came from a woman in her fifties or sixties with Graves' hyperthyroidism that later progressed to Graves' ophthalmopathy.

This chain connects TRBV27 to TRBJ2-6; 8 nucleotides agree with TRBD1. The ends lost 5 bases at V and 0 bases at J; junction bases unmatched: 6. CDR1 and CDR2 from the germline V gene are MNHEY and SMNVEV (reference sequence). The CDR3 spans 17 residues. Here the CDR3 reads CASSPDRAHSGANVLTF. Here the CDR3 DNA reads TGTGCCAGCAGTCCGGACAGGGCCCACTCTGGGGCCAACGTCCTGACTTTC.

The V and J genes are TRBV20-1 and TRBJ1-4; 9 bases map to TRBD1. The junction had 8 bases not matched to a gene; V was cut back by 6 bases and J by 6 bases. Germline CDR1 and CDR2: DFQATT and SNEGSKA (reference sequence). The CDR3 spans 14 residues. CDR3 in DNA: TGCAGTGCCGTCCGACAGGGGGAATATGAAAAACTGTTTTTT. This translates into CSAVRQGEYEKLFF.

This clonotype was counted between two and nine times. The V gene is TRBV19, the J gene TRBJ1-4; 8 bases agree with TRBD1. This CDR3 comprises 14 residues. After removal of 7 bases from V and 10 bases from J, the junction contained 11 bases not matched to a gene. From germline, CDR1 is LNHDA and CDR2 SQIVND (reference sequence). The CDR3 sequence: CASTTADRAVKLFF. CDR3 DNA: TGTGCCAGTACCACAGCGGACAGGGCGGTAAAACTGTTTTTT.